This TCR beta chain was sequenced during a study of T cell responses to AZD1222 COVID-19 vaccine (dated by TCRdb to about 2021). At the level of the whole study: AZD1222 recipients whose second dose came at about 4 weeks and those whose second dose came at about 12 weeks were combined into one group, since spike-specific TCR depth and breadth did not differ between the two schedules. A total of under 250 trial participants underwent TCR sequencing, of whom around 210 had received two doses of AZD1222 and approximately 25 had received two doses of the MenACWY control vaccine. Trial participants were enrolled into age subgroups of 18-55, 56-69 and 70-plus years, which contained about 160, 30 and 59 TCR-sequenced participants, respectively. Results the study describes overall, beyond this receptor: Because no samples from the day 14 peak response were available, repertoires could be characterized only after the peak T cell response. In the small 56-69-year group, the increase in depth fell short of significance, most likely because of low power. After two AZD1222 doses, spike-specific TCR breadth and depth were significantly higher than at day 0 and than in MenACWY recipients. Most participants were white British and females outnumbered males, and the authors suggested that clonal diversity may have been underestimated. Reportedly, almost half of the unique spike-specific TCRs recognized epitopes lying outside the regions that are mutated in the B.1.351 and B.1.1.7 variants. Conclusions about previously exposed vaccinees were limited because only 5 or 6 AZD1222 recipients were SARS-CoV-2 seropositive at baseline. The whole spike protein was spanned by vaccine-associated CD4 TCRs, and dominant responses were seen in regions 160-218 and 743-854.

In light of the paper, this sample's time point label describes: baseline before first vaccination. The vaccinee samples were drawn from two UK trials, COV001 and COV002, one of which was a single-blind randomized controlled phase 2/3 trial testing AZD1222 (ChAdOx1 nCoV-19) in healthy adults. For TCRbeta chain sequencing, PBMC samples from trial participants were taken at day 0 and at day 28 after the second dose. The CDR3 regions of human TCRbeta chains were analyzed by immunosequencing. On the authors' methods: Repertoire TCRs were matched against a reference library of SARS-CoV-2-specific TCRs generated with the MIRA antigen-specificity platform. Breadth was defined as the fraction of unique TCRs that were SARS-CoV-2-associated, and depth was defined as the fraction of total T cells that were SARS-CoV-2-associated. Using the MIRA data, each spike-specific TCR was assigned both to the spike region to which the TCR was reactive and to a CD4 or CD8 class. Log10-transformed breadth and depth values were compared by one-way ANOVA with Sidak's multiple comparisons tests. The table comes from immuneACCESS by way of TCRdb, which keeps in-frame sequences with V and J called. Part of the clones is missing from these tables; in studies checked, under half for an unresolved V gene and the rest for unknown reasons. The DNA gave D and trimming, while V, J and clone size come from that table. Present in this sample are approximately 100,000 clones, around 84% of which were seen just once. The ten largest clonotypes hold 1.4% of the sample.

V is shortened by 1 base, J by 1 base, and the region joining them spans 7 bases. CDR1 MGHDK and CDR2 SYGVNS are derived from the germline V gene. The CDR3 measures 15 amino acids from cysteine to phenylalanine. Kept here is only the CDR3 DNA, which spans 45 bases and is read in frame from base 1. About this clone: What this receptor recognizes is not known. Per-nucleotide qualities are absent, and no much larger clonotype sits a single base away.

Sample: peripheral blood, taken on day 0 of AZD1222 vaccination. The sequence was collected from an adult in good health. The chain couples TRBV25-1 to TRBJ2-2; the D gene assignment is ambiguous. The CDR3 corresponds to CASSEWLQNTGELFF. The nucleotide sequence is TGTGCCAGCAGTGAATGGTTACAGAACACCGGGGAGCTGTTTTTT.